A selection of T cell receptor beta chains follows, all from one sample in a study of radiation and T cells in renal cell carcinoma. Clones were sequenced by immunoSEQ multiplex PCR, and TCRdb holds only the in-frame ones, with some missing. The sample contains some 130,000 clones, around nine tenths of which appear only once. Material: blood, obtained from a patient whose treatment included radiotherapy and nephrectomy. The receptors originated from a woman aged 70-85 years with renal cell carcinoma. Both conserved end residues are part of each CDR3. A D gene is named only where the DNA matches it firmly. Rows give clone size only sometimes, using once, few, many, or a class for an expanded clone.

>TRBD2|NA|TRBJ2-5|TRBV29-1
TGCAGCGGCGAGACTAGCGGGGGCCAGACCCAGTACTTC
CSGETSGGQTQYF
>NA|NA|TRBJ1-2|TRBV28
TGTGCCAGCAGTTTTGTAACTAACTATGGCTACACCTTC
CASSFVTNYGYTF
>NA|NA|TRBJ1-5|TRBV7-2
TGTGCCAGCAGAATTACAGGGCAGCCCCAGCATTTT
CASRITGQPQHF
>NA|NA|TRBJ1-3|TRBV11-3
TGTGCCAGCAGCGGTGGAACCGGGGACACCATATATTTT
CASSGGTGDTIYF
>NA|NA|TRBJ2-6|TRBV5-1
TGCGCCAGCAGCTTGGGACGACTCTCTGGGGCCAACGTCCTGACTTTC
CASSLGRLSGANVLTF
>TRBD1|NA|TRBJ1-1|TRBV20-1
TGCAGTGCACGACAGGGCCCTGAAGCTTTCTTT
CSARQGPEAFF
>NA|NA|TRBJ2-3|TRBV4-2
TGTGCCAGCAGCTCCCCCGAGCGGGGCACAGATACGCAGTATTTT
CASSSPERGTDTQYF
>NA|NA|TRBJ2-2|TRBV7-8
TGTGCCAGCAGCTTTCTGAACACCGGGGAGCTGTTTTTT
CASSFLNTGELFF
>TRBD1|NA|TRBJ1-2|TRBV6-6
TGTGCCAGCAGTTTACAGGGGTTAGGATATGGCTACACCTTC
CASSLQGLGYGYTF
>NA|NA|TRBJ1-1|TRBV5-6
TGTGCCAGCAGCTTGGTGGTCAGGATGAACACTGAAGCTTTCTTT
CASSLVVRMNTEAFF
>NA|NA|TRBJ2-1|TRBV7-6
TGTGCCAGCAGCTCCCGATCCATCAGGGCCAAGCAGGGTGAGCAGTTCTTC
CASSSRSIRAKQGEQFF
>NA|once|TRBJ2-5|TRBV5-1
TGCGCCAGCAGCTTGGTCCGGCAGCCTTTCGAGACCCAGTACTTC
CASSLVRQPFETQYF
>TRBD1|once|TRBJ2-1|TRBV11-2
TGTGCCAGCAGCGCCCGGGACAGGGGGAACAATGAGCAGTTCTTC
CASSARDRGNNEQFF
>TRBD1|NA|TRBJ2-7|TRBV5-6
TGTGCCAGCAGCTTCCAGGGGGTGTGGTACTTC
CASSFQGVWYF
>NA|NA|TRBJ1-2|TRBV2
TGTGCCAGCAGTGAGGAATGGGATGGCTACACCTTC
CASSEEWDGYTF
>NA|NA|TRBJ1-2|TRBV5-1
TGCGCCAGCAGCTTGGCGGGGGTCAGGGCGATTGATGGCTACACCTTC
CASSLAGVRAIDGYTF
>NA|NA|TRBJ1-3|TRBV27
TGTGCCAGCAGTTTAAGGGGAGACAGTTTCCTCAACACCATATATTTT
CASSLRGDSFLNTIYF
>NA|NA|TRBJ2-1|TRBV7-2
TGTGCCAGCAGCCCGACGTACTACAATGAGCAGTTCTTC
CASSPTYYNEQFF
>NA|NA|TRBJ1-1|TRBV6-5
TGTGCCAGCGGATGGGCCCCGAACACTGAAGCTTTCTTT
CASGWAPNTEAFF
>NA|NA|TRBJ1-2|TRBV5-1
TGCGCCAGCAGCTTGGCCACGGCAGTCGGCGGTGGGGGCTACACCTTC
CASSLATAVGGGGYTF
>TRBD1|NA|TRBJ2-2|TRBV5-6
TGTGCCAGCAGCACTACAGGGGGCGTATGGACCGGGGAGCTGTTTTTT
CASSTTGGVWTGELFF
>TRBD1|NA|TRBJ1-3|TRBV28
TGTGCCAGCAGTGTCGGGACAGTCGGAAACACCATATATTTT
CASSVGTVGNTIYF
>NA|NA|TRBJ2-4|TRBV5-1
TGCGCCAGCAGCTTGGATGTCGGTGGGGGCCCTAATATTCAGTACTTC
CASSLDVGGGPNIQYF
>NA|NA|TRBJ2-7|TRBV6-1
TGTGCCAGCAGTGAGACAGGATTTGGCCCCTACGAGCAGTACTTC
CASSETGFGPYEQYF
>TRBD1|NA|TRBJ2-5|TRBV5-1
TGCGCCAGCAGCTTGACCTCCCCGGGACAGTTGTTCCCTGAGACCCAGTACTTC
CASSLTSPGQLFPETQYF
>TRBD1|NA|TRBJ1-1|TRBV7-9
TGTGCCAGCAGCTTCCTACAGGGGGTGAATGAAGCTTTCTTT
CASSFLQGVNEAFF
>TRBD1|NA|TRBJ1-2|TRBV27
TGTGCCAGCAGTTCCGGGACAGGGATCGCTAACTATGGCTACACCTTC
CASSSGTGIANYGYTF